The 20 T cell receptor beta chains in this list originate from one sample, sequenced in a study of blood T cells in healthy people across ages. Primed by a sample-barcoded 5' primer and a J-beta primer mix, a second PCR proceeded for about 6 to 11 cycles. TCRdb re-derived calls from the 5' RACE reads in MiXCR, one entry per CDR3 protein. In the table there are hundreds of thousands of distinct CDR3 sequences, around 48% of which are singletons. Source material: blood. All receptors derive from a man older than 75 in good health.

This chain links TRBV5-1 with TRBJ1-1; D may be TRBD1 (6 bases). This CDR3 comprises 16 residues. Germline V gene sequence: CDR1 SGHRS, CDR2 YFSETQ. Trimming shortened V by 1 base and J by 3 bases, and 16 bases separated the two germline ends. The CDR3 coding sequence is TGCGCCAGCAGCTTGCGCACAACAAGGGGGGACACTGAAGCTTTCTTT. This codes for CASSLRTTRGDTEAFF. Full variable domain (missing parts from reference TRBV5-1 and TRBJ1-1): KAGVTQTPRYLIKTRGQQVTLSCSPISGHRSVSWYQQTPGQGLQFLFEYFSETQRNKGNFPGRFSGRQFSNSRSEMNVSTLELGDSALYLCASSLRTTRGDTEAFFGQGTRLTVV.

The chain links TRBV27 to TRBJ2-3; 7 bases line up with TRBD1. The length of the CDR3 is 16 residues. Germline assignment: CDR1 MNHEY and CDR2 SMNVEV (reference sequence). Unmatched junction bases numbered 17, after V lost 7 bases and J lost 7 bases. CDR3 protein: CASTRTGSLSRNTQYF. The CDR3 nucleotides are TGTGCCAGCACTCGGACAGGCTCCCTGTCCCGGAATACGCAGTATTTT.

V is TRBV27 and J is TRBJ2-4; D is undetermined. The J call may be faulty, since TRBJ2-7 better matches the DNA end. This CDR3 contains 14 residues. The germline V gene has CDR1 MNHEY and CDR2 SMNVEV (reference sequence). CDR3 region: CASSLVPSRNEQYF. DNA for the CDR3: TGTGCCAGCAGTTTAGTGCCCAGCAGGAACGAGCAGTACTTC.

This clonotype was counted a few times. This chain joins TRBV6-5 and TRBJ1-4; D is ambiguous. CDR1 MNHEY and CDR2 SVGAGI come from the germline V gene. The CDR3 runs 15 residues. V lost 0 bases and J 7 bases, leaving 12 bases between the germline ends. As DNA, the CDR3 is TGTGCCAGCAGTTACTCGTCCGGGATCGGTGAAAAACTGTTTTTT. Encoded protein: CASSYSSGIGEKLFF.

This clonotype was seen ten or more times. The rearrangement joins TRBV7-9 to TRBJ2-1, with TRBD2 matching 13 bases. The CDR3 is 15 residues long. Germline assignment: CDR1 SEHNR and CDR2 FQNEAQ (reference sequence). V lost 3 bases and J lost 6; bases outside the gene matches: 2. CDR3 protein: CASSFTSGGANEQFF. For the CDR3, the DNA is TGTGCCAGCAGCTTTACTAGCGGGGGGGCCAATGAGCAGTTCTTC. Full variable domain (outside the CDR3, taken from reference TRBV7-9 and TRBJ2-1): DTGVSQNPRHKITKRGQNVTFRCDPISEHNRLYWYRQTLGQGPEFLTYFQNEAQLEKSRLLSDRFSAERPKGSFSTLEIQRTEQGDSAMYLCASSFTSGGANEQFFGPGTRLTVL.

Only a few counts were recorded for this clonotype. The gene calls are TRBV10-3 and TRBJ1-2; 9 bases are a match to TRBD1. The CDR3 loop spans 14 amino acids. Germline loops: CDR1 ENHRY, CDR2 SYGVKD. Trimming took 10 bases from V and 3 from J; bases not matched to a gene: 9. DNA for the CDR3: TGTGCCACCCGGACAGGGGTAGGCGACTATGGCTACACCTTC. Residues: CATRTGVGDYGYTF.

The chain joins TRBV5-1 to TRBJ2-3; tentative D call: TRBD1 (5 bases). The CDR3 covers 14 residues. The germline V gene encodes CDR1 SGHRS and CDR2 YFSETQ. Trimming removed 5 bases from V and 0 bases from J, with 10 bases in between. The CDR3 DNA reads as TGCGCCAGCAGGCAGGACACCAGCACAGATACGCAGTATTTT. This translates into CASRQDTSTDTQYF.

The V gene is TRBV20-1, the J gene TRBJ2-7; 14 bases are a match to TRBD2. Germline loops: CDR1 DFQATT, CDR2 SNEGSKA (reference sequence). The V and J ends lost 1 base and 2 bases, in that order; junction bases with no gene match: 13. This CDR3 is built from 19 residues. CDR3 amino acids: CSARGLTGTSGRFPYEQYF. CDR3 coding DNA: TGCAGTGCTAGAGGCCTGACAGGGACTAGCGGGAGATTCCCCTACGAGCAGTACTTC.

The chain links TRBV7-3 to TRBJ2-1, with D possibly being TRBD1 (8 bases). CDR1 and CDR2 (germline): SGHTA, FQGTGA. The CDR3 runs 14 residues. Trimming pared 5 bases from V and 9 bases from J, leaving 17 bases between. This CDR3 reads CASSPQGAGAEQFF. CDR3 DNA: TGTGCCAGCAGCCCCCAGGGGGCGGGGGCTGAGCAGTTCTTC.

This chain links TRBV9 with TRBJ2-7; TRBD2 is a possible D gene (5 bases). The V and J ends lost 0 bases and 3 bases respectively, with 22 bases between them. Per the germline V gene, CDR1 is SGDLS and CDR2 is YYNGEE. This CDR3 has 18 residues. This CDR3 reads CASSVGIPRAGIVYEQYF. CDR3 nucleotide sequence: TGTGCCAGCAGCGTAGGAATACCGCGGGCCGGGATTGTCTACGAGCAGTACTTC.

This chain connects TRBV10-3 to TRBJ2-5; a possible D gene is TRBD1 (6 bases). The CDR3 runs to 14 residues. Germline V gives CDR1 ENHRY, CDR2 SYGVKD. Trimming shortened V by 6 bases and J by 0 bases, and 11 bases separated the two germline ends. The CDR3 region is CAISLNRDQETQYF. CDR3 bases: TGTGCCATCAGCCTAAACAGGGACCAAGAGACCCAGTACTTC.

This clonotype has more than one count but fewer than ten. V and J are TRBV4-1 and TRBJ2-3, with D perhaps matching TRBD1 or TRBD2 (5 bases each). Germline values: CDR1 MGHRA, CDR2 YSYEKL. The CDR3 consists of 14 residues. Trimming shortened V by 0 bases and J by 3 bases, and 7 bases separated the two germline ends. The CDR3 nucleotides are TGCGCCAGCAGCCAAGATGGGGGAACAGATACGCAGTATTTT. This sequence encodes CASSQDGGTDTQYF.

The V call is TRBV20-1, the J call TRBJ2-3; tentative D call: TRBD1 (6 bases). Germline assignment: CDR1 DFQATT and CDR2 SNEGSKA (reference sequence). The CDR3 is 14 residues long. As DNA, the CDR3 is TGCAGAGGCGAAGGGGGAACCGGCACAGATACGCAGTATTTT. Its translation: CRGEGGTGTDTQYF.

This clonotype has just a few counts. Here the CDR3 reads CASRASGVEETQYF. The DNA for the CDR3 is TGTGCCAGCAGAGCCTCAGGGGTGGAAGAGACCCAGTACTTC. This sequence joins TRBV2 and TRBJ2-5, with D possibly TRBD1 on 6 matching bases. The CDR3 totals 14 residues. Germline V gene data show CDR1 as SNHLY and CDR2 as FYNNEI. Trimming took off 6 bases at V and 3 bases at J, with 14 bases between the two ends.

The chain uses TRBV7-8 and TRBJ1-1; 7 nucleotides line up with TRBD1. There are 13 residues in the CDR3. The ends lost 5 bases at V and 7 bases at J; junction bases unmatched: 7. The germline V gene has CDR1 SGHVS and CDR2 FQNEAQ. The CDR3 loop is CASSRTRDSEAFF. The CDR3 DNA sequence: TGTGCCAGCAGCCGGACCAGGGACAGTGAAGCTTTCTTT.

The gene calls are TRBV20-1 and TRBJ1-5; D may be TRBD1 (5 bases). Between the trimmed V and J ends, which lost 5 bases and 5 bases, there was a span of 22 bases. Germline CDR1 and CDR2: DFQATT and SNEGSKA (reference sequence). The CDR3 covers 16 residues. CDR3 sequence: CSAPEAQGPPDQPQHF. CDR3 DNA sequence: TGCAGTGCTCCAGAGGCGCAGGGCCCCCCGGATCAGCCCCAGCATTTT.

This chain joins TRBV6-6 and TRBJ2-2; D remains unclear. V was pared by 0 bases and J by 2 bases, with 10 bases between. CDR1 and CDR2 from the germline V gene are MNHNY and SVGAGI (reference sequence). This CDR3 is 16 amino acids long. The CDR3 region has the DNA TGTGCCAGCAGTTACTCGATTTTCTTAAACACCGGGGAGCTGTTTTTT. Encoded protein: CASSYSIFLNTGELFF.

This sequence joins TRBV7-9 and TRBJ1-2; D gene ambiguous. The V end lost 5 bases, the J end lost 4 bases, and 17 bases lay between the germline ends. Per germline, CDR1 SEHNR and CDR2 FQNEAQ (reference sequence). This CDR3 contains 15 residues. CDR3 protein: CASSLRLGNVYGYTF. The DNA for the CDR3 is TGTGCCAGCAGCCTCCGACTGGGGAATGTCTATGGCTACACCTTC.

In its sample, this clonotype was seen a few times. The genes are TRBV21-1 and TRBJ1-5. TRBV21-1 is termed a pseudogene. The CDR3 totals 13 residues. The CDR3 DNA sequence: TGTGCCGGACGTGGCGACGGCAATCAGCCCCAGCATTTT. This sequence encodes CAGRGDGNQPQHF.

About this clonotype itself: The junction differs from germline at one of its ends, possibly a read error. The V gene is TRBV30, the J gene TRBJ2-5, with a weak D call TRBD2 (7 bases). CDR3 size: 11 residues. Germline CDR1 and CDR2: GTSNPN and SVGIG (reference sequence). CDR3 nucleotide sequence: TGTGCCGGGAGTTGGGAGGGGGAGCAGTACTTC. Protein sequence: CAGSWEGEQYF.